One T cell receptor (beta chain) is described in this entry. Other DNA sequences in this specimen translate into the identical CDR3. The CDR3 is 14 residues long. The V gene's germline CDR1 is MDHEN and CDR2 SYDVKM. V was cut by 5 bases and J by 6 bases, with 14 bases left in between. This sample was included in a study of shared clonotypes between healthy human individuals. Clones were read by immunoSEQ multiplex PCR, and TCRdb kept only the in-frame ones, dropping some. Of roughly 2 million clones in the sample, 90% to 97% are singletons; the top ten hold approximately 0.13%. The receptor comes from a man between 18 and 29 years old in good health. The chain uses TRBV28 and TRBJ1-5, with D unclear. Sample: naive CD4+ T cells sorted from blood. Subset in this sample: CD45RA+ positively selected. Here the CDR3 reads CASSPPGVGQPQHF. The DNA for the CDR3 is TGTGCCAGCAGTCCTCCCGGGGTCGGTCAGCCCCAGCATTTT.